This TCR beta chain was found in a study of T cell changes during pregnancy in multiple sclerosis. CDR1 is MNHNS and CDR2 is SASEGT in the germline V gene. CDR3 size: 14 residues. The junction had 6 bases not matched to a gene; V was cut back by 4 bases and J by 4 bases. The protocol was immunoSEQ multiplex PCR, while the TCRdb copy is restricted to in-frame clones and leaves out a portion. The repertoire holds 80,000 to 100,000 clones, with 80% to 95% as singletons. The receptor comes from a female donor with multiple sclerosis, enrolled in a pregnancy study. The chain combines TRBV6-1 with TRBJ1-2, with 7 bases identical to TRBD1. The sequencing here drew on peripheral blood, taken in the first trimester of pregnancy. CDR3 residues: CASSVGQPFYGYTF. CDR3 nucleotide sequence: TGTGCCAGCAGTGTGGGACAGCCATTCTATGGCTACACCTTC.